The 24 T cell receptor beta chains reported below all come from one sample, sequenced in a study of cytomegalovirus exposure and HLA in healthy donors. This PCR relied on a set of 60 Vbeta primers and 13 Jbeta primers. The method was immunoSEQ multiplex PCR; TCRdb's version includes in-frame clones alone and lacks a portion of them. Here the sample spans about 160,000 clones, 70% to 80% being singletons. The sequencing sample was made of PBMCs. Receptor source: a man aged 45-65 years in good health and CMV-seropositive.

The chain links TRBV7-6 to TRBJ2-7; no firm D call. V lost 0 bases and J 5 bases, leaving 14 bases between the germline ends. This CDR3 is built from 15 residues. From germline, CDR1 is SGHVS and CDR2 FNYEAQ. The CDR3 region has the DNA TGTGCCAGCAGCTTAGCTAAACAGCTGACGGACGAGCAGTACTTC. Translation gives CASSLAKQLTDEQYF. The complete variable domain, with remaining parts taken from reference TRBV7-6 and TRBJ2-7, reads GAGVSQSPRYKVTKRGQDVALRCDPISGHVSLYWYRQALGQGPEFLTYFNYEAQQDKSGLPNDRFSAERPEGSISTLTIQRTEQRDSAMYRCASSLAKQLTDEQYFGPGTRLTVT.

The chain joins TRBV4-1 to TRBJ2-7; D is perhaps TRBD2 (5 bases). Per the germline V gene, CDR1 is MGHRA and CDR2 is YSYEKL. This CDR3 contains 13 residues. With 2 bases removed from V and 5 bases from J, the gap between germline ends came to 10 bases. CDR3 region: CASSQPPGNEQYF. CDR3 DNA: TGCGCCAGCAGCCAACCCCCCGGGAACGAGCAGTACTTC.

The chain couples TRBV7-8 to TRBJ2-7, with 7 nucleotides matching TRBD2. J gave up 2 bases and V 5 bases, and 6 bases lay outside the gene matches. This CDR3 region has 14 residues. From germline, CDR1 is SGHVS and CDR2 FQNEAQ. CDR3 amino acids: CASSRGRSPYEQYF. DNA of the CDR3: TGTGCCAGCAGCCGCGGGAGATCCCCCTACGAGCAGTACTTC.

The chain employs TRBV4-1 and TRBJ2-7; D not resolved. This CDR3 has 13 residues. Trimming stripped 1 base from V and 4 bases from J, with 8 bases between. Germline assignment: CDR1 MGHRA and CDR2 YSYEKL. The CDR3 is CASSQGLGYEQYF. Written as DNA, the CDR3 is TGCGCCAGCAGCCAAGGGCTCGGGTACGAGCAGTACTTC.

Only a few counts were recorded for this clone. The rearrangement uses TRBV11-2 and TRBJ1-4; unclear D gene. Between the trimmed V and J ends, which lost 3 bases and 7 bases, there was a span of 9 bases. The CDR3 is 13 residues long. CDR1 and CDR2 (germline): SGHAT, FQNNGV. The CDR3 protein is CASSFSHGEKLFF. The CDR3 DNA reads as TGTGCCAGCAGCTTTTCCCACGGTGAAAAACTGTTTTTT. Combining the CDR3 with reference TRBV11-2 and TRBJ1-4 gives the whole variable domain EAGVAQSPRYKIIEKRQSVAFWCNPISGHATLYWYQQILGQGPKLLIQFQNNGVVDDSQLPKDRFSAERLKGVDSTLKIQPAKLEDSAVYLCASSFSHGEKLFFGSGTQLSVL.

This sequence joins TRBV4-2 and TRBJ2-5; unclear D gene. The CDR3 is made up of 12 amino acids. V was pared by 1 base and J by 5 bases, with 5 bases between. CDR1 and CDR2 (germline): LGHNA, YNFKEQ. The CDR3 DNA sequence: TGTGCCAGCAGCCAAGCTCGGGAGACCCAGTACTTC. Translation: CASSQARETQYF.

Only a few counts were recorded for this clone. V gene TRBV2 combines with J gene TRBJ2-3; D is unclear. This CDR3 region has 12 residues. The germline gives CDR1 SNHLY, CDR2 FYNNEI. V was trimmed by 7 bases and J by 0 bases, leaving 5 bases between them. As DNA, the CDR3 is TGTGCCAGCAAATTAAGCACAGATACGCAGTATTTT. Protein: CASKLSTDTQYF. The full variable domain, in which reference TRBV2 and TRBJ2-3 provide the parts outside the CDR3, is EPEVTQTPSHQVTQMGQEVILRCVPISNHLYFYWYRQILGQKVEFLVSFYNNEISEKSEIFDDQFSVERPDGSNFTLKIRSTKLEDSAMYFCASKLSTDTQYFGPGTRLTVL.

The V and J genes are TRBV25-1 and TRBJ2-3; 7 bases are a match to TRBD1. Germline V gene sequence: CDR1 MGHDK, CDR2 SYGVNS. V was clipped by 4 bases and J by 2 bases; unmatched bases: 9. The CDR3 has 16 amino acids. DNA for the CDR3: TGTGCCAGCAGTGCCTCGACAGGGAAATTCACAGATACGCAGTATTTT. Translated: CASSASTGKFTDTQYF.

The genes are TRBV5-4 and TRBJ1-3; TRBD1 matches 8 bases. Germline V gives CDR1 SGHNT, CDR2 YYREEE (reference sequence). V lost 3 bases to trimming and J lost 4 bases; unmatched junction nucleotides: 6. The CDR3 loop spans 15 amino acids. The CDR3 loop reads CASSSDRARGNTIYF. The CDR3 DNA is TGTGCCAGCAGCTCGGACAGGGCGAGAGGAAACACCATATATTTT. Supplemented by reference TRBV5-4 and TRBJ1-3, the full variable domain reads ETGVTQSPTHLIKTRGQQVTLRCSSQSGHNTVSWYQQALGQGPQFIFQYYREEENGRGNFPPRFSGLQFPNYSSELNVNALELDDSALYLCASSSDRARGNTIYFGEGSWLTVV.

The rearrangement links TRBV19 to TRBJ2-1; D gene ambiguous. Trimming stripped 7 bases from V and 6 bases from J, with 13 bases between. The CDR3 is 13 amino acids. Germline assignment: CDR1 LNHDA and CDR2 SQIVND (reference sequence). CDR3 nucleotides: TGTGCCAGTACCCTCGCCCGCGGCAATGAGCAGTTCTTC. This gives the protein CASTLARGNEQFF.

This chain links TRBV2 with TRBJ2-3, with 9 positions matching TRBD1. Germline V CDR1 and CDR2: SNHLY, FYNNEI. V lost 4 bases to trimming and J lost 2 bases; unmatched junction nucleotides: 4. This CDR3 is built from 15 residues. The CDR3 nucleotides read TGTGCCAGCAGTGGAGACAGGGGGGCCACAGATACGCAGTATTTT. This sequence encodes CASSGDRGATDTQYF.

This clone has only one observation. The chain uses TRBV5-6 and TRBJ2-7, with 12 bases identical to TRBD1. The V and J ends lost 3 bases and 3 bases, in that order; junction bases with no gene match: 10. The germline CDR1 and CDR2 sequences are SGHDT and YYEEEE. This CDR3 comprises 17 residues. CDR3 sequence (DNA): TGTGCCAGCAGCTCGGGACAGGGGGCGGTTCCGTTCTACGAGCAGTACTTC. Its protein is CASSSGQGAVPFYEQYF.

The rearrangement uses TRBV5-1 and TRBJ2-7; 12 bases map to TRBD2. Germline lookup yields CDR1 SGHRS and CDR2 YFSETQ. Trimming took 4 bases from V and 0 from J; bases not matched to a gene: 5. CDR3 length: 16 residues. CDR3 residues: CASSLGLAGTSYEQYF. Written as DNA, the CDR3 is TGCGCCAGCAGCCTGGGACTAGCGGGTACCTCCTACGAGCAGTACTTC. Based on the CDR3 plus reference TRBV5-1 and TRBJ2-7, the full variable domain is KAGVTQTPRYLIKTRGQQVTLSCSPISGHRSVSWYQQTPGQGLQFLFEYFSETQRNKGNFPGRFSGRQFSNSRSEMNVSTLELGDSALYLCASSLGLAGTSYEQYFGPGTRLTVT.

Here the CDR3 reads CASSLGRGRNTEAFF. For the CDR3, the DNA is TGTGCCAGCAGCTTGGGGAGGGGCCGGAACACTGAAGCTTTCTTT. The chain employs TRBV5-8 and TRBJ1-1; weak D call: TRBD1 (5 bases). CDR3 length: 15 amino acids. The germline gives CDR1 SGHTS, CDR2 YDEGEE. Trimming cost V 0 bases and J 1 base, with 10 bases left between them. The complete variable domain, with remaining parts taken from reference TRBV5-8 and TRBJ1-1, reads EAGVTQSPTHLIKTRGQQATLRCSPISGHTSVYWYQQALGLGLQFLLWYDEGEERNRGNFPPRFSGRQFPNYSSELNVNALELEDSALYLCASSLGRGRNTEAFFGQGTRLTVV.

The chain has TRBV6-1 and TRBJ1-5; a weak D match, TRBD1 (6 bases). Germline values: CDR1 MNHNS, CDR2 SASEGT. V lost 8 bases and J lost 7, with 12 bases in between. The CDR3 is 12 amino acids. The CDR3 protein is CASGGAGQPQHF. CDR3 in DNA: TGTGCCAGCGGGGGGGCTGGACAGCCCCAGCATTTT.

V gene TRBV10-1 combines with J gene TRBJ2-7, with TRBD1 identical over 8 bases. The CDR3 covers 17 residues. Germline trimming cut 2 bases from V and 3 bases from J; bases unmatched to any gene: 12. The germline V gene has CDR1 WNHNN and CDR2 SYGVQD (reference sequence). The CDR3 DNA reads TGCGCCAGCAGTGAGCCCCACCGGGACAGGCCCTTCTACGAGCAGTACTTC. This translates into CASSEPHRDRPFYEQYF.

V gene TRBV10-3 combines with J gene TRBJ2-1, with D possibly matching TRBD2 (5 bases). V lost 5 bases, J lost 7 bases, and 18 bases lay in between. Germline CDR1 is ENHRY and CDR2 is SYGVKD. The CDR3 is made up of 15 amino acids. The CDR3 sequence: CAISPLHTPGNEQFF. The CDR3 DNA sequence: TGTGCCATCAGTCCCTTACATACTCCGGGGAATGAGCAGTTCTTC.

The rearrangement links TRBV2 to TRBJ2-3; TRBD2 aligns across 8 bases. V shed 7 bases, J shed 1 base, and the junction held 13 bases outside the gene matches. The length of the CDR3 is 17 residues. CDR1 and CDR2 (germline): SNHLY, FYNNEI. CDR3 region: CASTWQLTSGGTDTQYF. Written as DNA, the CDR3 is TGTGCCAGCACTTGGCAGCTAACTAGCGGAGGCACAGATACGCAGTATTTT.

The rearrangement uses TRBV23-1 and TRBJ2-7, with D perhaps TRBD1 (5 bases). TRBV23-1 is filed as an ORF, its function uncertain. CDR3 length: 14 residues. Trimming pared 4 bases from V and 3 bases from J, leaving 13 bases between. The CDR3 loop reads CASSPGHRSYEQYF. DNA of the CDR3: TGCGCCAGCAGTCCCGGACATAGAAGCTACGAGCAGTACTTC.

Details on this clone: At one end the junction does not follow the germline gene, possibly because of a read error. The chain uses TRBV7-7 and TRBJ2-1; D is perhaps TRBD2 (6 bases). There are 13 residues in the CDR3. Germline V gives CDR1 SSHAT, CDR2 FNYEAQ (reference sequence). As DNA, the CDR3 is TGTGCTAGCAGCTCGGGCGGGATAAATGAGCAGTTCTTC. This gives the protein CASSSGGINEQFF. Filled out from reference TRBV7-7 and TRBJ2-1, the complete variable domain reads GAGVSQSPRYKVTKRGQDVTLRCDPISSHATLYWYQQALGQGPEFLTYFNYEAQPDKSGLPSDRFSAERPEGSISTLTIQRTEQRDSAMYRCASSSGGINEQFFGPGTRLTVL.

This clone was seen only a few times. The gene calls are TRBV9 and TRBJ1-5, with a possible D match to TRBD1 (6 bases). The CDR3 loop spans 16 amino acids. Trimming removed 4 bases at V and 0 bases at J, with 14 bases between. The germline CDR1 and CDR2 sequences are SGDLS and YYNGEE. Here the CDR3 DNA reads TGTGCCAGCAGCCCAGGACAGCCTTATAGCAATCAGCCCCAGCATTTT. As protein: CASSPGQPYSNQPQHF.

The genes are TRBV28 and TRBJ1-6; possibly TRBD1 for D (5 bases). The CDR3 is 13 amino acids. The V gene's germline CDR1 is MDHEN and CDR2 SYDVKM. V lost 4 bases and J 7 bases, leaving 8 bases between the germline ends. For the CDR3, the DNA is TGTGCCAGCAGTTCTAGGGGCAATTCACCCCTCCACTTT. Translated: CASSSRGNSPLHF.

V is TRBV7-9 and J is TRBJ2-7; no reliable D call. Trimming pared 1 base from V and 3 bases from J, leaving 7 bases between. Germline V lookup: CDR1 SEHNR, CDR2 FQNEAQ (reference sequence). This CDR3 spans 13 amino acids. CDR3 region: CASSLGANYEQYF. The CDR3 bases are TGTGCCAGCAGCTTAGGGGCCAACTACGAGCAGTACTTC.

The chain employs TRBV28 and TRBJ1-1, with 8 positions matching TRBD1. The CDR3 covers 15 residues. V was clipped by 5 bases and J by 0 bases; unmatched bases: 5. Germline loops: CDR1 MDHEN, CDR2 SYDVKM. In nucleotides, the CDR3 is TGTGCCAGCAGTCCACAGGGGGGTATGAACACTGAAGCTTTCTTT. It translates to CASSPQGGMNTEAFF.